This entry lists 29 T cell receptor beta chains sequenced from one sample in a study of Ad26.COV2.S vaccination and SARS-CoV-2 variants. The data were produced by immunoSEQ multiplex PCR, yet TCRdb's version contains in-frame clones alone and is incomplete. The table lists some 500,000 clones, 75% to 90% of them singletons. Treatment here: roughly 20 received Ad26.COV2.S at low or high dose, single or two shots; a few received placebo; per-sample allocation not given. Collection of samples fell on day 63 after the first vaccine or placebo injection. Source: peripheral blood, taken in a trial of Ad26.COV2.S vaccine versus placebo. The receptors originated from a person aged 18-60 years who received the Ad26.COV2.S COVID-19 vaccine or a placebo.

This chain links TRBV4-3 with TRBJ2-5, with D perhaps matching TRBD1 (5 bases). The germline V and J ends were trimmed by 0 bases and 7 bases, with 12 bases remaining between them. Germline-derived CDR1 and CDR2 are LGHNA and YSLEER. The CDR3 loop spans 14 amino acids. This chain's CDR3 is CASSQDNVQGTQYF. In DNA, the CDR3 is TGCGCCAGCAGCCAAGACAACGTCCAGGGGACCCAGTACTTC.

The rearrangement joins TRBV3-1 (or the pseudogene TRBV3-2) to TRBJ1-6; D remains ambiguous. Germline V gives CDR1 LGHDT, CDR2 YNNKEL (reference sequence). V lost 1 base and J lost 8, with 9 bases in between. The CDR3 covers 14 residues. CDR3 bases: TGTGCCAGCAGCCAAGTAGCTAGCGATTCACCCCTCCACTTT. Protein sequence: CASSQVASDSPLHF.

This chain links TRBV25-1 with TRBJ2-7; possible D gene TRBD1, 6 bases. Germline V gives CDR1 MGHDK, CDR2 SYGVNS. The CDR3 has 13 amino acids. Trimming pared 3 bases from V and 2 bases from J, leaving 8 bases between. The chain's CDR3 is CASSEAGAYEQYF. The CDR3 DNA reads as TGTGCCAGCAGTGAGGCAGGGGCCTACGAGCAGTACTTC.

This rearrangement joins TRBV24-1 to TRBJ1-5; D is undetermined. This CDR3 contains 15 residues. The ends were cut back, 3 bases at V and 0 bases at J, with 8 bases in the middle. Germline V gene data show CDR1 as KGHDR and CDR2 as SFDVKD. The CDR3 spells CATSDVADSNQPQHF. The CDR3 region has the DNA TGTGCCACCAGTGATGTAGCCGATAGCAATCAGCCCCAGCATTTT.

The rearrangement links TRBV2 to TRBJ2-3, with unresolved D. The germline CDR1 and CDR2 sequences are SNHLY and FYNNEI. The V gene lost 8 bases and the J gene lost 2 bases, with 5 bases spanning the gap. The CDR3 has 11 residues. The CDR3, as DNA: TGTGCCAGCGACAACACAGATACGCAGTATTTT. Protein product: CASDNTDTQYF.

The CDR3 sequence is CASSTVVGYEQYF. The CDR3, as DNA: TGTGCCAGCAGCACCGTGGTGGGGTACGAGCAGTACTTC. J is TRBJ2-7 and V is TRBV12-3 or TRBV12-4, with D hard to call. The CDR3 contains 13 residues. Trimming took off 6 bases at V and 4 bases at J, with 13 bases between the two ends.

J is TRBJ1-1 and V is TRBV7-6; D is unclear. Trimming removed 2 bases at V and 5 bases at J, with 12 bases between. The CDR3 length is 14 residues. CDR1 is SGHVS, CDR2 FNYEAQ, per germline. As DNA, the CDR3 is TGTGCCAGCAGCTTATTCTCGGGAGATACTGAAGCTTTCTTT. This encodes CASSLFSGDTEAFF.

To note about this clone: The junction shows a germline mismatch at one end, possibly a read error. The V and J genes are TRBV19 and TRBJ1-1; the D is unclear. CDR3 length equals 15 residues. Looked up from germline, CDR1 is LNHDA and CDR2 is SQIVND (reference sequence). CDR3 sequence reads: CASSSPARTTPDAFF. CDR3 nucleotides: TGTGCCAGTAGTTCACCCGCTCGGACTACCCCTGACGCTTTCTTT.

DNA for the CDR3: TGTGCCAGCAGGCCCCTGCTAATAAGGGACACTGAAGCTTTCTTT. This encodes CASRPLLIRDTEAFF. The J gene is TRBJ1-1, the V gene TRBV27, with no clear D. Trimming stripped 6 bases from V and 3 bases from J, with 17 bases between. The CDR3 is made up of 15 amino acids. The germline V gene encodes CDR1 MNHEY and CDR2 SMNVEV (reference sequence).

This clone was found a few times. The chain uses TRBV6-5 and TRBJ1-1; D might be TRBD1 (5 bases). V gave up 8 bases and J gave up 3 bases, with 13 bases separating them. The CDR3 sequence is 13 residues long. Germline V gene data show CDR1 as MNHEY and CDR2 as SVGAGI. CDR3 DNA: TGTGCCAGCGGCGAACCAGGGTACACTGAAGCTTTCTTT. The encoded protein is CASGEPGYTEAFF.

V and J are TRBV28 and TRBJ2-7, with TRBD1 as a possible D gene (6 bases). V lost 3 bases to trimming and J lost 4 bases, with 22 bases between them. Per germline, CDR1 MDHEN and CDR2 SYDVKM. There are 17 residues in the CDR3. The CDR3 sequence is CASSFLGQGLYSYEQYF. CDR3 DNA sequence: TGTGCCAGCAGTTTCCTCGGTCAGGGGCTGTACTCATACGAGCAGTACTTC.

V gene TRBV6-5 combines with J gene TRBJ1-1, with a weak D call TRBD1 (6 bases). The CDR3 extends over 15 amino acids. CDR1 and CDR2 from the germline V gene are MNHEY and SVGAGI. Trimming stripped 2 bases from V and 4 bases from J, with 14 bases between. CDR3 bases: TGTGCCAGCAGTTACCAGGGGTATCAGGTCACTGAAGCTTTCTTT. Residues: CASSYQGYQVTEAFF.

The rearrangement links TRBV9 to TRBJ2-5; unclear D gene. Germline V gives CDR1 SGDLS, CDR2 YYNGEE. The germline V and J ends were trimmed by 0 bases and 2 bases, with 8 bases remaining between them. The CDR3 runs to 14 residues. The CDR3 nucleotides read TGTGCCAGCAGCGTAGGCTCCCTACAAGAGACCCAGTACTTC. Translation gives CASSVGSLQETQYF.

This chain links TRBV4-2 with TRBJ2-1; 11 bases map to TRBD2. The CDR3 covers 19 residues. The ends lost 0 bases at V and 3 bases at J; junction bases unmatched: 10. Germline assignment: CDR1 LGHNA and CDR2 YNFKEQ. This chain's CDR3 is CASSQESGLAGGGYNEQFF. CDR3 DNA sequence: TGTGCCAGCAGCCAAGAATCAGGCCTAGCGGGAGGAGGCTACAATGAGCAGTTCTTC.

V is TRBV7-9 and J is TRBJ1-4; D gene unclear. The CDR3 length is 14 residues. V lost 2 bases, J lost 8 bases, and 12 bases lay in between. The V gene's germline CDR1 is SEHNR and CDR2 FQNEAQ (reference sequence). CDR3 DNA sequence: TGTGCCAGCAGCTTATCTGAATTTGGGGAAAAACTGTTTTTT. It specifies CASSLSEFGEKLFF.

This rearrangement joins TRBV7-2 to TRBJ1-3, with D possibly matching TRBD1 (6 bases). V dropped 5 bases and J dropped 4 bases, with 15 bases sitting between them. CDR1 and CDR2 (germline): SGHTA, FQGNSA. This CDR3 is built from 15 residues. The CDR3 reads CASSLLGGPGNTIYF. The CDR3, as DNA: TGTGCCAGCAGCCTATTGGGGGGCCCAGGAAACACCATATATTTT.

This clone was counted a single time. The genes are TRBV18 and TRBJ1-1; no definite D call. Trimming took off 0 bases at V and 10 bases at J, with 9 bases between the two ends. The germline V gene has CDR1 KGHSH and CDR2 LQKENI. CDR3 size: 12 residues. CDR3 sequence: CASSPPGERAFF. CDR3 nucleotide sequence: TGTGCCAGCTCACCACCCGGTGAACGAGCTTTCTTT.

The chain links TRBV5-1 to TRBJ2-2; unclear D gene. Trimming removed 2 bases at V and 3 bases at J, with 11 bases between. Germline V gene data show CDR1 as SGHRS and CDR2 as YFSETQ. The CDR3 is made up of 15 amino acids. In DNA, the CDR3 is TGCGCCAGCAGCTTAAGCCCATCGGACACCGGGGAGCTGTTTTTT. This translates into CASSLSPSDTGELFF.

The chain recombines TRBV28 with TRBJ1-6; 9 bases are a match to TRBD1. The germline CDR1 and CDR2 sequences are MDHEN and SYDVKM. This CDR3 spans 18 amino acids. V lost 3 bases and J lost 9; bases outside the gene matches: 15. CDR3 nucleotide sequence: TGTGCCAGCAGTTTGGGGGGCGGACAGGGGCCCGGGGGTTCACCCCTCCACTTT. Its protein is CASSLGGGQGPGGSPLHF. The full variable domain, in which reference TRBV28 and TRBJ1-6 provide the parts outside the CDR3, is DVKVTQSSRYLVKRTGEKVFLECVQDMDHENMFWYRQDPGLGLRLIYFSYDVKMKEKGDIPEGYSVSREKKERFSLILESASTNQTSMYLCASSLGGGQGPGGSPLHFGNGTRLTVT.

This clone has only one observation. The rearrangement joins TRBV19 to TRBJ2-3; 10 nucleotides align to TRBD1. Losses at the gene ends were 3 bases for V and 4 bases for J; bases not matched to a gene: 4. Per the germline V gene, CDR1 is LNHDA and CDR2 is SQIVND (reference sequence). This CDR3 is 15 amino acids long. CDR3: CASSILGTGADTQYF. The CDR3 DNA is TGTGCCAGTAGTATCCTAGGGACAGGGGCAGATACGCAGTATTTT.

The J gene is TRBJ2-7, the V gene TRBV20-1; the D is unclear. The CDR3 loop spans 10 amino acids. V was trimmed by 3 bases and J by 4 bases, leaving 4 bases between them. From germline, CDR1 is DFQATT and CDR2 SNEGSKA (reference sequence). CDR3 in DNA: TGCAGTGCTAGGGGGTACGAGCAGTACTTC. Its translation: CSARGYEQYF.

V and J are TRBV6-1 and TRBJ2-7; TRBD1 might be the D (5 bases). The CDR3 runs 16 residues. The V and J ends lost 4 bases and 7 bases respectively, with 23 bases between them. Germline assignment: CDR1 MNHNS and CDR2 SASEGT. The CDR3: CASSGASGRATREQYF. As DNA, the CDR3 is TGTGCCAGCAGTGGGGCCTCGGGCAGGGCGACGAGGGAGCAGTACTTC.

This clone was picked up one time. CDR3 residues: CASMYRGGETQYF. In DNA form, the CDR3 reads TGTGCCAGCATGTACAGGGGAGGAGAGACCCAGTACTTC. The chain recombines TRBV21-1 with TRBJ2-5; TRBD1 was called by the table and not checked on the DNA. TRBV21-1 is annotated as a pseudogene. The CDR3 contains 13 residues.

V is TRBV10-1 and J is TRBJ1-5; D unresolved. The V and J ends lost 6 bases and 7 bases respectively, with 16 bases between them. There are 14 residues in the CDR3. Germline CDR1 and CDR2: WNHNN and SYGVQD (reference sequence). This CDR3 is CASSARVDGQPQHF. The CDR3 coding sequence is TGCGCCAGCAGCGCCCGTGTGGACGGGCAGCCCCAGCATTTT.

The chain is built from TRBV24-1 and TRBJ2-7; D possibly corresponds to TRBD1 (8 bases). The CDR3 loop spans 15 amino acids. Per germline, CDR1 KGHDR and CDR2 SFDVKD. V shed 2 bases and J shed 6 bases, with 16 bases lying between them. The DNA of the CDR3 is TGTGCCACCAGTGATTACAGGGGGGGGAAGGGCGAGCAGTACTTC. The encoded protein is CATSDYRGGKGEQYF.

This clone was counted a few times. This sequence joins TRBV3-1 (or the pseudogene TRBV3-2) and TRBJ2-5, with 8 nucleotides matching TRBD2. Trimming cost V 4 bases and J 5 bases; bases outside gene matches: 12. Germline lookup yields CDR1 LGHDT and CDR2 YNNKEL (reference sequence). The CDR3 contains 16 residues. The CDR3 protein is CASSPDSGTSSETQYF. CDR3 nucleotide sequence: TGTGCCAGCAGCCCCGACTCCGGGACTAGTTCGGAGACCCAGTACTTC.

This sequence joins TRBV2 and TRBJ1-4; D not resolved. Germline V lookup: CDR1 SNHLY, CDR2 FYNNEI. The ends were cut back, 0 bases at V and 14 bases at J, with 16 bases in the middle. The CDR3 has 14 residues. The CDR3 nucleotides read TGTGCCAGCAGTGAAGCGCTGGGTAGCGGGCTTCTGTTTTTT. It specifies CASSEALGSGLLFF. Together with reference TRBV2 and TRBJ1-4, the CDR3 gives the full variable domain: EPEVTQTPSHQVTQMGQEVILRCVPISNHLYFYWYRQILGQKVEFLVSFYNNEISEKSEIFDDQFSVERPDGSNFTLKIRSTKLEDSAMYFCASSEALGSGLLFFGSGTQLSVL.

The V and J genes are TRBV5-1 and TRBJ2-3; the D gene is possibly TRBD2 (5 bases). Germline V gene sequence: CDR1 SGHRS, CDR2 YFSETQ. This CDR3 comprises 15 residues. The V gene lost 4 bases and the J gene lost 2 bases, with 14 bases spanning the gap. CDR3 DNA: TGCGCCAGCAGCCCCGGCTCGGGATACACAGATACGCAGTATTTT. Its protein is CASSPGSGYTDTQYF.

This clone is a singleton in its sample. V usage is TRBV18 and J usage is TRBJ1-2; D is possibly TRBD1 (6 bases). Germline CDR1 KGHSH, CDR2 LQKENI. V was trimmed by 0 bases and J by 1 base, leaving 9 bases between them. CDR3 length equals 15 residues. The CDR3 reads CASSPPGAVNYGYTF. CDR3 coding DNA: TGTGCCAGCTCACCACCGGGGGCCGTTAACTATGGCTACACCTTC.